This record concerns one T cell receptor (beta chain) sequence. Antigen: not known. This sample was included in a study of T cells in localized non-small cell lung cancer. Study results and caveats: Only one tumor region was sequenced, so heterogeneity remains possible.

Assay used: immunoSEQ multiplex PCR; TCRdb lists only in-frame clones, some missing. The data show approximately 35,000 clones, around 90% seen once. This CDR3 has 16 residues. The germline CDR1 and CDR2 sequences are SGDLS and YYNGEE. Trimming removed 4 bases at V and 0 bases at J, with 14 bases between. This chain uses TRBV9 with TRBJ1-3; D is uncertain. The sequencing used PBMCs, collected before any cancer treatment. This receptor was obtained from a man aged 35-75 years with stage II lung adenocarcinoma. Here the CDR3 reads CASSPRVGSSGNTIYF. DNA for the CDR3: TGTGCCAGCAGCCCGCGAGTAGGAAGCTCTGGAAACACCATATATTTT. Full variable domain (missing parts from reference TRBV9 and TRBJ1-3): DSGVTQTPKHLITATGQRVTLRCSPRSGDLSVYWYQQSLDQGLQFLIQYYNGEERAKGNILERFSAQQFPDLHSELNLSSLELGDSALYFCASSPRVGSSGNTIYFGEGSWLTVV.